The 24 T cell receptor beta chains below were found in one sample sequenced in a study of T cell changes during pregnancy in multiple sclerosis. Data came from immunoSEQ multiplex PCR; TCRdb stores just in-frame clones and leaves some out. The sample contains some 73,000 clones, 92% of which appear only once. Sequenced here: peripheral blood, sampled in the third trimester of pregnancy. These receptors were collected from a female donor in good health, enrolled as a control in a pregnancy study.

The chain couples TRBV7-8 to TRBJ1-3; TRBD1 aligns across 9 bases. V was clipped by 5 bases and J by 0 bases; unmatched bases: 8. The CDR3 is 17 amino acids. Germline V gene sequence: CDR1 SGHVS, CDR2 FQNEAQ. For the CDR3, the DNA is TGTGCCAGCAGCGCAAACAGGGGGCCCACCTCTGGAAACACCATATATTTT. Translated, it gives CASSANRGPTSGNTIYF.

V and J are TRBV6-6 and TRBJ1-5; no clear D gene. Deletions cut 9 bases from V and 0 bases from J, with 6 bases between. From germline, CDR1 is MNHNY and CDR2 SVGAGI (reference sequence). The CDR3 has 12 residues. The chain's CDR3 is CASQRSNQPQHF. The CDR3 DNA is TGTGCCAGTCAGCGTAGCAATCAGCCCCAGCATTTT.

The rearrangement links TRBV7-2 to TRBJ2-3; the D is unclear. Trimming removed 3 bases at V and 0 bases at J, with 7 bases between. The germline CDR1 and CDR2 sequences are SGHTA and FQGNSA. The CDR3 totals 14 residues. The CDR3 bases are TGTGCCAGCAGCTTCCAGACTAGCACAGATACGCAGTATTTT. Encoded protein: CASSFQTSTDTQYF.

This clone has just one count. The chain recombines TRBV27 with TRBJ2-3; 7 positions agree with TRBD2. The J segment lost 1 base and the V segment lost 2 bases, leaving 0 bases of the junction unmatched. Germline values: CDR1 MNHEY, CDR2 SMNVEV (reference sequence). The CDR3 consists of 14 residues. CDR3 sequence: CASSLGGGTDTQYF. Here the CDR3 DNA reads TGTGCCAGCAGTTTAGGGGGGGGCACAGATACGCAGTATTTT.

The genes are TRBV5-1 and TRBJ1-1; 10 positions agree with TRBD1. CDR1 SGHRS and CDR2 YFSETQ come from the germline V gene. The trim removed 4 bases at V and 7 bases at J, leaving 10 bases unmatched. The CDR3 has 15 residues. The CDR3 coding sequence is TGCGCCAGCAGCCAAGGGACAGGGGACTTAGGTGAAGCTTTCTTT. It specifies CASSQGTGDLGEAFF.

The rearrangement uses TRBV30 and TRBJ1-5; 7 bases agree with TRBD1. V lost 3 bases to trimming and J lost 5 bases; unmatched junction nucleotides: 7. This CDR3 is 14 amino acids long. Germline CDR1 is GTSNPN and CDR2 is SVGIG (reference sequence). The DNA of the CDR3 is TGTGCCTGGAGCTGGGCTGACAGGGATCAGCCCCAGCATTTT. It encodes CAWSWADRDQPQHF.

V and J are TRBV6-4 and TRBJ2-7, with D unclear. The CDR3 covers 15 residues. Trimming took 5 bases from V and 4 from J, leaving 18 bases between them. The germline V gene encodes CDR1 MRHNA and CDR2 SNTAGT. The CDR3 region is CASSPPQSPLYEQYF. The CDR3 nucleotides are TGTGCCAGCAGTCCCCCACAGTCCCCGCTTTACGAGCAGTACTTC.

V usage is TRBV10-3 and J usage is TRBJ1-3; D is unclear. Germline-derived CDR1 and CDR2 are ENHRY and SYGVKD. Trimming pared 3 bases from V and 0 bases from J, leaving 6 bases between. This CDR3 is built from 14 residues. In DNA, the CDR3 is TGTGCCATCAGTGACGGAGCCTCTGGAAACACCATATATTTT. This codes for CAISDGASGNTIYF.

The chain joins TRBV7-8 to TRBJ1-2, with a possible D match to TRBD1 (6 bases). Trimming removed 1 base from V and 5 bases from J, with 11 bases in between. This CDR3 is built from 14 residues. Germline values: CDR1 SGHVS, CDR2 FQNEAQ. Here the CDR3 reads CASSLGGGPYGYTF. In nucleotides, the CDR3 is TGTGCCAGCAGCTTAGGGGGGGGCCCGTATGGCTACACCTTC.

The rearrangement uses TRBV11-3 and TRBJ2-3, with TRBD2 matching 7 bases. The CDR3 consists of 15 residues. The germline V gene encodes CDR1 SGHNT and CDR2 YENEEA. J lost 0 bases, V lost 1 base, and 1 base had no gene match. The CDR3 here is CASSLAGGSTDTQYF. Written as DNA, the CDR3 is TGTGCCAGCAGCTTAGCGGGAGGAAGCACAGATACGCAGTATTTT.

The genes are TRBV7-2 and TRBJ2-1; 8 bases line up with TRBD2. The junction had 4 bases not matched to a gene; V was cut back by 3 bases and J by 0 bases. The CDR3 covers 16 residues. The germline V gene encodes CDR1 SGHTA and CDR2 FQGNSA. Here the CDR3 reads CASSLPAGDSYNEQFF. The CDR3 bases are TGTGCCAGCAGCTTGCCAGCGGGGGACTCCTACAATGAGCAGTTCTTC.

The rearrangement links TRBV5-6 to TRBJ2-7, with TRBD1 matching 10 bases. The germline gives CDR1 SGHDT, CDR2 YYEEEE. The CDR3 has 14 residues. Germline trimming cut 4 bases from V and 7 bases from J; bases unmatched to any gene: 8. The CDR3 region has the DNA TGTGCCAGCAGCACCGGGACAGGGGCGCGTGAGCAGTACTTC. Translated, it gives CASSTGTGAREQYF.

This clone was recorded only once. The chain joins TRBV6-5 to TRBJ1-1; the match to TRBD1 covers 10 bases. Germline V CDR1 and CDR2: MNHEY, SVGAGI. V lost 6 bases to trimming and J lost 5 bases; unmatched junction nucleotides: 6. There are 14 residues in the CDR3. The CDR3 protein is CASSPGTGETEAFF. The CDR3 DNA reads TGTGCCAGCAGCCCCGGGACAGGGGAGACTGAAGCTTTCTTT.

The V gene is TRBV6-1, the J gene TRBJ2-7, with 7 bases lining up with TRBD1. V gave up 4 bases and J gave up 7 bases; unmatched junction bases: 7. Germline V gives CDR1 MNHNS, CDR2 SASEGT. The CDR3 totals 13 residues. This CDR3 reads CASSVQDRKEQYF. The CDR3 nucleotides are TGTGCCAGCAGTGTTCAGGACAGGAAAGAGCAGTACTTC.

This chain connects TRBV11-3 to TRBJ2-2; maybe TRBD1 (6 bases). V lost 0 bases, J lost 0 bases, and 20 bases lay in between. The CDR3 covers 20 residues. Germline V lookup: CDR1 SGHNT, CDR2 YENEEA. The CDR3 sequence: CASSLDRHRPEGANTGELFF. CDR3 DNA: TGTGCCAGCAGCTTAGATCGACACAGGCCCGAGGGGGCGAACACCGGGGAGCTGTTTTTT.

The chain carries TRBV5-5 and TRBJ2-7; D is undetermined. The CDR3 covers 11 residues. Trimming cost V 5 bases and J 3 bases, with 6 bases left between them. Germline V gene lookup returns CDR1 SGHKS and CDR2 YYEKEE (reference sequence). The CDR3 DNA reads TGTGCCAGCAGACTAAGCTACGAGCAGTACTTC. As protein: CASRLSYEQYF.

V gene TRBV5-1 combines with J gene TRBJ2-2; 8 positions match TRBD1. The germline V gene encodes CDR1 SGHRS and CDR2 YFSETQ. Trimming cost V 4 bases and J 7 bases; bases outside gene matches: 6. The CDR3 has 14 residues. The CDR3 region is CASSGRGPDGELFF. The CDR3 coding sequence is TGCGCCAGCAGCGGCAGGGGGCCTGACGGGGAGCTGTTTTTT. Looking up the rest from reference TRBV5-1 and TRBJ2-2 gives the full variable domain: KAGVTQTPRYLIKTRGQQVTLSCSPISGHRSVSWYQQTPGQGLQFLFEYFSETQRNKGNFPGRFSGRQFSNSRSEMNVSTLELGDSALYLCASSGRGPDGELFFGEGSRLTVL.

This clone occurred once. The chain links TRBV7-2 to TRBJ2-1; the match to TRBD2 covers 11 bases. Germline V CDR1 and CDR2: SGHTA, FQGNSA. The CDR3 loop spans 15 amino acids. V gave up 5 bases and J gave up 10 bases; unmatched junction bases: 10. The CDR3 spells CASSLGLAGGGEQFF. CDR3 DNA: TGTGCCAGCAGCCTTGGGCTAGCGGGAGGTGGGGAGCAGTTCTTC.

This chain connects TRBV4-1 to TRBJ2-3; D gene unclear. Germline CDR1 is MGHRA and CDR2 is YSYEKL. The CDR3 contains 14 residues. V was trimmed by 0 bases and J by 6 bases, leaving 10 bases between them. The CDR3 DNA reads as TGCGCCAGCAGCCAAGACAAAGTTGCGGATACGCAGTATTTT. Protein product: CASSQDKVADTQYF.

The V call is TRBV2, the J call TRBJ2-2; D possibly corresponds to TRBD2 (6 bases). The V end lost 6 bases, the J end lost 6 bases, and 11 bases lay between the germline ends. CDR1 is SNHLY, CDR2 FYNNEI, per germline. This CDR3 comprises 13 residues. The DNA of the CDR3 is TGTGCCAGCAGGGGGACTGGGGCCGGGGAGCTGTTTTTT. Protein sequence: CASRGTGAGELFF.

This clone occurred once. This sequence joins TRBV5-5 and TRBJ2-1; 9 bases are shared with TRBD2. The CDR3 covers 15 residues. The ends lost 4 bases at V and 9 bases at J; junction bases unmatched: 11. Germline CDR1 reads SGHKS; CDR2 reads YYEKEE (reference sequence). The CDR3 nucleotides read TGTGCCAGCAGCCCCAGCGGGAGGTTTGACGGTGAGCAGTTCTTC. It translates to CASSPSGRFDGEQFF.

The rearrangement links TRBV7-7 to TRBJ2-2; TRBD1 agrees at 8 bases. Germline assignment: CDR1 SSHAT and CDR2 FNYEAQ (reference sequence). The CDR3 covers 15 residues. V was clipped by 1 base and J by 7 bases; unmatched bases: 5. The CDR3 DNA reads TGTGCCAGCAGCTTAGAGGCAGGGGGCAACGGGGAGCTGTTTTTT. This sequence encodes CASSLEAGGNGELFF.

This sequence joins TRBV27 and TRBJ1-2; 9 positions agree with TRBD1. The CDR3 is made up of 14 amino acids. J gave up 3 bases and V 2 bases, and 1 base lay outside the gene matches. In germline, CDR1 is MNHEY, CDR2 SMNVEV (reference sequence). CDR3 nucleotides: TGTGCCAGCAGTTTACGGACAGGGGACTATGGCTACACCTTC. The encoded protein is CASSLRTGDYGYTF.

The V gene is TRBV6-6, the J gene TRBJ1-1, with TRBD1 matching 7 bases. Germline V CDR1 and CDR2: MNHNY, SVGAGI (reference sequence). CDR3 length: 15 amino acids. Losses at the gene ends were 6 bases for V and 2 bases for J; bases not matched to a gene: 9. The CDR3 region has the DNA TGTGCCAGCAGGGACAGGCAAAGAGGAAACACTGAAGCTTTCTTT. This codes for CASRDRQRGNTEAFF.